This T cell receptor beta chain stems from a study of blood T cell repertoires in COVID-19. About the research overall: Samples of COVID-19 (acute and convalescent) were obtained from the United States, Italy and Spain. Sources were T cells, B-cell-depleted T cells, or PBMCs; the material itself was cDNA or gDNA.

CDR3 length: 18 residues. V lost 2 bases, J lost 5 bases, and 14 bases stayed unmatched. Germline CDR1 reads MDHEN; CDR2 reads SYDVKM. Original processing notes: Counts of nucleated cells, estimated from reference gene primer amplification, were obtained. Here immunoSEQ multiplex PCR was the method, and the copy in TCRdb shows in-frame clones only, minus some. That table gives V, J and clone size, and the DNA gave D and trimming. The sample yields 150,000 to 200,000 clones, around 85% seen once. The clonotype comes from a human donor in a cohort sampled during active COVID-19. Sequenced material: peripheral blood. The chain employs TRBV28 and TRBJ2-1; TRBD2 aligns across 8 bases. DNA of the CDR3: TGTGCCAGCAGTTTAGCCCCCCTCATCGGGAGGGCTCACAATGAGCAGTTCTTC. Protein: CASSLAPLIGRAHNEQFF.